The 26 T cell receptor beta chains presented below share a single source sample, sequenced in a study of cytomegalovirus exposure and HLA in healthy donors. 13 Jbeta primers and 60 Vbeta primers were used for the PCR. Profiled with immunoSEQ multiplex PCR; TCRdb holds only in-frame clones, not every one. The table has 110,000 to 150,000 clones, approximately 9% seen once. Source material: PBMCs. Receptors were obtained from a male donor in good health and CMV-seronegative.

The chain joins TRBV27 to TRBJ2-2; 9 bases line up with TRBD1. CDR3 length: 17 residues. J gave up 5 bases and V 2 bases, and 9 bases lay outside the gene matches. CDR1 and CDR2 (germline): MNHEY, SMNVEV (reference sequence). The CDR3 protein is CASSLGDRDGLTGELFF. The CDR3 DNA reads TGTGCCAGCAGTTTAGGGGACAGGGACGGGTTGACCGGGGAGCTGTTTTTT.

The chain carries TRBV4-1 and TRBJ2-7; the D gene is possibly TRBD2 (6 bases). V dropped 6 bases and J dropped 2 bases, with 17 bases sitting between them. This CDR3 has 15 residues. CDR1 is MGHRA and CDR2 is YSYEKL in the germline V gene. CDR3 nucleotides: TGCGCCAGCAGTTACACCGGGACTGCCCCCTACGAGCAGTACTTC. It is translated as CASSYTGTAPYEQYF.

Only a few counts were recorded for this clone. This chain uses TRBV5-1 with TRBJ1-2, with TRBD1 identical over 7 bases. With 5 bases clipped from V and 8 bases from J, the junction kept 12 bases outside the gene matches. This CDR3 is 14 amino acids long. Germline V CDR1 and CDR2: SGHRS, YFSETQ. The CDR3 loop reads CASRSGGGREGYTF. In nucleotides, the CDR3 is TGCGCCAGCAGATCCGGAGGGGGCAGGGAGGGCTACACCTTC.

The chain couples TRBV4-3 to TRBJ1-1, with D perhaps matching TRBD1 (5 bases). The CDR3 spans 13 residues. Between the trimmed V and J ends, which lost 4 bases and 1 base, there was a span of 7 bases. Germline loops: CDR1 LGHNA, CDR2 YSLEER. The CDR3 spells CASSLRGNTEAFF. The CDR3 nucleotides are TGCGCCAGCAGCCTTAGGGGGAACACTGAAGCTTTCTTT.

The genes are TRBV4-1 and TRBJ1-1, with 7 positions matching TRBD1. This CDR3 has 17 residues. V shed 4 bases, J shed 1 base, and the junction held 12 bases outside the gene matches. CDR1 MGHRA and CDR2 YSYEKL come from the germline V gene. The CDR3 sequence is CASSLRQGLLGNTEAFF. DNA of the CDR3: TGCGCCAGCAGCCTTCGACAGGGTCTGCTAGGGAACACTGAAGCTTTCTTT.

This clone was seen only a few times. The chain carries TRBV11-3 and TRBJ2-1; 13 nucleotides align to TRBD2. The CDR3 length is 15 residues. Germline V gene sequence: CDR1 SGHNT, CDR2 YENEEA. With V trimmed by 5 bases and J by 11 bases, 9 bases remained unmatched. The CDR3 here is CASSRGLAGDGQQFF. CDR3 DNA: TGTGCCAGCAGCAGAGGACTAGCGGGGGACGGGCAGCAGTTCTTC.

The V gene is TRBV7-8, the J gene TRBJ1-3; no clear D gene. In germline, CDR1 is SGHVS, CDR2 FQNEAQ. The length of the CDR3 is 16 residues. With 0 bases removed from V and 0 bases from J, the gap between germline ends came to 9 bases. CDR3 DNA sequence: TGTGCCAGCAGCTTAGCCCCGCACTTCTCTGGAAACACCATATATTTT. Translating gives CASSLAPHFSGNTIYF.

The V and J genes are TRBV7-3 and TRBJ2-7; the D gene is possibly TRBD2 (6 bases). CDR1 and CDR2 (germline): SGHTA, FQGTGA. The ends were cut back, 2 bases at V and 0 bases at J, with 8 bases in the middle. The CDR3 covers 14 residues. This CDR3 is CASSLGGDSYEQYF. CDR3 sequence (DNA): TGTGCCAGCAGCTTAGGCGGGGACTCCTACGAGCAGTACTTC.

The rearrangement joins TRBV11-1 to TRBJ1-1; 9 bases are shared with TRBD1. This CDR3 comprises 16 residues. Looked up from germline, CDR1 is SGHAT and CDR2 is FQDESV (reference sequence). V lost 8 bases and J lost 2; bases outside the gene matches: 12. CDR3: CASGSIGDRANTEAFF. CDR3 sequence (DNA): TGTGCCAGCGGATCCATTGGGGACAGGGCCAACACTGAAGCTTTCTTT.

This clone has just a few counts. The chain combines TRBV19 with TRBJ1-5, with 10 nucleotides matching TRBD1. The V gene's germline CDR1 is LNHDA and CDR2 SQIVND (reference sequence). This CDR3 has 16 amino acids. The V segment lost 5 bases and the J segment 3 bases; nucleotides outside the gene matches: 7. The CDR3 here is CASSFGTGVYNQPQHF. The CDR3 DNA sequence: TGTGCCAGTAGTTTTGGGACAGGGGTTTACAATCAGCCCCAGCATTTT.

A few counts support this clone. The rearrangement uses TRBV7-2 and TRBJ2-3, with a weak D call TRBD1 (5 bases). The V gene lost 4 bases and the J gene lost 3 bases, with 20 bases spanning the gap. This CDR3 spans 17 amino acids. CDR1 SGHTA and CDR2 FQGNSA come from the germline V gene. The chain's CDR3 is CASSSPYRIKRTDTQYF. Written as DNA, the CDR3 is TGTGCCAGCAGCTCCCCCTACAGGATCAAAAGAACAGATACGCAGTATTTT.

V and J are TRBV5-1 and TRBJ2-7; D might be TRBD1 (6 bases). This CDR3 comprises 15 residues. Per the germline V gene, CDR1 is SGHRS and CDR2 is YFSETQ. V was shortened by 2 bases and J by 1 base, with 13 bases between the two germline ends. The CDR3, as DNA: TGCGCCAGCAGCTTAGGGGGAGTAGGGTCCTACGAGCAGTACTTC. The encoded protein is CASSLGGVGSYEQYF.

The V call is TRBV7-8, the J call TRBJ1-2, with TRBD1 matching 11 bases. The CDR3 loop spans 18 amino acids. V trimming: 3 bases; J trimming: 4 bases; junction bases outside the gene matches: 13. Per germline, CDR1 SGHVS and CDR2 FQNEAQ. The chain's CDR3 is CASSFPGGQGESLYGYTF. The CDR3 DNA sequence: TGTGCCAGCAGCTTTCCCGGGGGACAGGGGGAATCTCTCTATGGCTACACCTTC. The full variable domain, in which reference TRBV7-8 and TRBJ1-2 provide the parts outside the CDR3, is GAGVSQSPRYKVAKRGQDVALRCDPISGHVSLFWYQQALGQGPEFLTYFQNEAQLDKSGLPSDRFFAERPEGSVSTLKIQRTQQEDSAVYLCASSFPGGQGESLYGYTFGSGTRLTVV.

This clone was detected a few times. The chain joins TRBV7-2 to TRBJ2-7; TRBD2 matches at 8 bases. The CDR3 is made up of 14 amino acids. Per the germline V gene, CDR1 is SGHTA and CDR2 is FQGNSA. J lost 4 bases, V lost 3 bases, and 5 bases had no gene match. The CDR3 region is CASSFRRGEYEQYF. CDR3 nucleotide sequence: TGTGCCAGCAGCTTTAGGCGGGGGGAATACGAGCAGTACTTC. The whole variable domain, remainder taken from reference TRBV7-2 and TRBJ2-7, is GAGVSQSPSNKVTEKGKDVELRCDPISGHTALYWYRQSLGQGLEFLIYFQGNSAPDKSGLPSDRFSAERTGGSVSTLTIQRTQQEDSAVYLCASSFRRGEYEQYFGPGTRLTVT.

This chain links TRBV30 with TRBJ1-2; D is perhaps TRBD1 (6 bases). The CDR3 is 15 amino acids. The germline CDR1 and CDR2 sequences are GTSNPN and SVGIG (reference sequence). V gave up 3 bases and J gave up 1 base, with 15 bases separating them. The CDR3 here is CAWSPGGRGNYGYTF. The CDR3 DNA is TGTGCCTGGAGCCCGGGGGGGCGCGGTAACTATGGCTACACCTTC.

The chain recombines TRBV7-8 with TRBJ1-5; D may be TRBD1 (5 bases). The CDR3 has 16 amino acids. Germline CDR1 is SGHVS and CDR2 is FQNEAQ. Trimming left V 5 bases short and J 1 base short, with 15 bases between. Here the CDR3 reads CASSRTGGVSNQPQHF. CDR3 bases: TGTGCCAGCAGCAGAACCGGGGGTGTGAGCAATCAGCCCCAGCATTTT.

This clone was observed a few times. The chain is built from TRBV6-5 and TRBJ2-7; TRBD2 matches 12 bases. From germline, CDR1 is MNHEY and CDR2 SVGAGI. The CDR3 has 15 residues. The junction had 3 bases not matched to a gene; V was cut back by 5 bases and J by 1 base. CDR3 protein: CASSGTSGSSYEQYF. Here the CDR3 DNA reads TGTGCCAGCAGTGGGACTAGCGGGTCTTCCTACGAGCAGTACTTC.

This clone was found a few times. The chain links TRBV4-1 to TRBJ1-1; no clear D gene. The germline V and J ends were trimmed by 6 bases and 6 bases, with 14 bases remaining between them. This CDR3 comprises 13 residues. Per the germline V gene, CDR1 is MGHRA and CDR2 is YSYEKL. In DNA, the CDR3 is TGCGCCAGCAGTGTGCTCGGGGTCCCTGAAGCTTTCTTT. It yields the protein CASSVLGVPEAFF.

V gene TRBV6-1 combines with J gene TRBJ2-7, with D maybe TRBD1 (6 bases). Trimming removed 6 bases at V and 0 bases at J, with 15 bases between. The CDR3 runs to 15 residues. Germline V gene lookup returns CDR1 MNHNS and CDR2 SASEGT. The CDR3 reads CASRGAGQPSYEQYF. DNA for the CDR3: TGTGCCAGCAGGGGAGCCGGACAGCCCTCCTACGAGCAGTACTTC.

This clone occurred a few times. The chain combines TRBV7-2 with TRBJ2-7; 10 bases align to TRBD2. Unmatched junction bases numbered 7, after V lost 5 bases and J lost 3 bases. This CDR3 has 15 residues. The germline CDR1 and CDR2 sequences are SGHTA and FQGNSA. CDR3 protein: CASSIRTSGDYEQYF. The DNA for the CDR3 is TGTGCCAGCAGCATACGGACTAGCGGAGACTACGAGCAGTACTTC.

V and J are TRBV18 and TRBJ1-4, with unresolved D. Germline V gene sequence: CDR1 KGHSH, CDR2 LQKENI. Trimming took off 2 bases at V and 0 bases at J, with 13 bases between the two ends. This CDR3 has 17 amino acids. Written as DNA, the CDR3 is TGTGCCAGCTCACCATGGGAGGGAGGCGCAACTAATGAAAAACTGTTTTTT. Residues: CASSPWEGGATNEKLFF.

CDR3 DNA sequence: TGTGCCAGCAGCCCCCAAACGAGGTCAGATACGCAGTATTTT. Its protein is CASSPQTRSDTQYF. The chain uses TRBV7-2 and TRBJ2-3, with D uncertain. V was clipped by 5 bases and J by 4 bases, with 13 bases between them. Looked up from germline, CDR1 is SGHTA and CDR2 is FQGNSA. The length of the CDR3 is 14 residues.

In this sample, this clone turned up a few times. The V call is TRBV15, the J call TRBJ2-5, with TRBD1 matching 8 bases. The CDR3 is made up of 14 amino acids. The V gene end was trimmed by 5 bases and the J gene end by 4 bases; junction bases not matched to a gene: 6. Germline CDR1 reads LNHNV; CDR2 reads YYDKDF (reference sequence). The CDR3 loop reads CATSPRTGRETQYF. CDR3 DNA sequence: TGTGCCACCAGCCCGCGGACAGGGAGAGAGACCCAGTACTTC. Combining the CDR3 with reference TRBV15 and TRBJ2-5 gives the whole variable domain DAMVIQNPRYQVTQFGKPVTLSCSQTLNHNVMYWYQQKSSQAPKLLFHYYDKDFNNEADTPDNFQSRRPNTSFCFLDIRSPGLGDTAMYLCATSPRTGRETQYFGPGTRLLVL.

This clone was picked up a small number of times. The CDR3 DNA reads as TGTGCCAGCAGGTTTAGGGGGCTAGGGACTGAAGCTTTCTTT. Its translation: CASRFRGLGTEAFF. The chain links TRBV6-5 to TRBJ1-1; TRBD1 matches at 7 bases. The CDR3 totals 14 residues. From germline, CDR1 is MNHEY and CDR2 SVGAGI. The junction had 9 bases not matched to a gene; V was cut back by 6 bases and J by 5 bases.

The table lists this clone with a few counts. V usage is TRBV27 and J usage is TRBJ1-6; TRBD1 matches 7 bases. CDR3 size: 15 residues. CDR1 is MNHEY, CDR2 SMNVEV, per germline (reference sequence). Germline trimming cut 5 bases from V and 5 bases from J; bases unmatched to any gene: 6. CDR3 coding DNA: TGTGCCAGCAGTGAGACAGGGTTTGATAATTCACCCCTCCACTTT. Translated: CASSETGFDNSPLHF.

The gene calls are TRBV28 and TRBJ2-7, with D tentatively TRBD1 (6 bases). The V end was cut by 6 bases, the J end by 1 base, with 16 bases between. The CDR3 is made up of 15 amino acids. Germline CDR1 MDHEN, CDR2 SYDVKM. In nucleotides, the CDR3 is TGTGCCAGCAGGGGGGCTAGGGTGGGGTCCTACGAGCAGTACTTC. Encoded protein: CASRGARVGSYEQYF.